This T cell receptor (beta chain) was captured in a study of blood T cell repertoires in COVID-19. Study context: Spain, Italy and the United States supplied samples that represented acute and convalescent COVID-19. Sample material is recorded as cDNA or gDNA derived from T cells, B-cell-depleted T cells, or PBMCs.

Clones were read by immunoSEQ multiplex PCR, and TCRdb kept only the in-frame ones, dropping some. The top ten hold around 4.6% of the sample, which has under 300,000 clones, about 91% seen once. This CDR3 is 15 amino acids long. CDR1 and CDR2 (germline): MGHDK, SYGVNS. Trimming shortened V by 1 base and J by 8 bases, and 16 bases separated the two germline ends. Sequenced: peripheral blood. The sequence derives from a woman aged 40 to 50 who had recovered from COVID-19. This chain links TRBV25-1 with TRBJ2-3; D gene uncertain. CDR3 sequence (DNA): TGTGCCAGCAGTGAATTACTCCCGGAGAAGGCTACGCAGTATTTT. It translates to CASSELLPEKATQYF.